This T cell receptor beta chain stems from a study of regulatory T cells in long-lasting Graves disease. Study conclusions and caveats: Newly diagnosed patients had higher TCR diversity than persistent Graves' patients did. With persistent disease, TRBV28, TRBJ1-2 and TRBJ2-5 were the favored segments.

Trimming took off 4 bases at V and 0 bases at J, with 10 bases between the two ends. The germline V gene has CDR1 LGHDT and CDR2 YNNKEL (reference sequence). CDR3 length: 15 amino acids. Building the TCR beta libraries relied on iRepertoire HTBI primers, and CDR3 regions underwent Arm-PCR. TCRdb reprocessed the multiplex PCR reads via MiXCR and lists one record per CDR3 protein. The profile shows 350,000 to 450,000 distinct CDR3 sequences, around a fifth of them singletons. With respect to this clonotype: Its antigen is undetermined.

Described time point: persistent/refractory GD, antithyroid drugs over 5 years with positive TRAb. From RNA extracted from PBMCs, the TCR library was made. This clonotype originated in a female donor with Graves disease. Material: peripheral blood mononuclear cells (PBMCs), obtained when the disease was refractory, from a patient treated with antithyroid drugs. The chain combines TRBV3-1 with TRBJ1-3; D uncertain. The CDR3, as DNA: TGTGCCAGCAGCCCACCATCGAGCTCTGGAAACACCATATATTTT. This sequence encodes CASSPPSSSGNTIYF. Filled out from reference TRBV3-1 and TRBJ1-3, the complete variable domain reads DTAVSQTPKYLVTQMGNDKSIKCEQNLGHDTMYWYKQDSKKFLKIMFSYNNKELIINETVPNRFSPKSPDKAHLNLHINSLELGDSAVYFCASSPPSSSGNTIYFGEGSWLTVV.